What follows are 22 T cell receptor beta chains derived from one specimen sequenced in a study of T-cell memory formation after mild COVID-19. In TCRdb, the 5' RACE reads were re-called with MiXCR into one record per CDR3 protein. The sample contains a few hundred thousand distinct CDR3 sequences, around 15% of which appear only once. The sequenced sample consisted of PBMCs or a T cell subset sorted from them (not recorded which). These receptors all stem from a man between 18 and 29 years old who had mild COVID-19 (a few samples of this study predate the infection). Cell type and time point are not known.

This clonotype was recorded at least ten times. This chain joins TRBV7-2 and TRBJ2-3, with D perhaps matching TRBD1 (6 bases). The CDR3 contains 16 residues. Germline values: CDR1 SGHTA, CDR2 FQGNSA. V was trimmed by 3 bases and J by 4 bases, leaving 17 bases between them. In DNA, the CDR3 is TGTGCCAGCAGCTTCACGACAGGTGGAGTGGCAGATACGCAGTATTTT. The encoded protein is CASSFTTGGVADTQYF.

This rearrangement joins TRBV3-1 to TRBJ2-5; D remains unclear. CDR1 is LGHDT, CDR2 YNNKEL, per germline (reference sequence). Trimming cost V 1 base and J 1 base, with 13 bases left between them. The CDR3 consists of 16 residues. CDR3: CASSQGGTTFQETQYF. The CDR3 DNA is TGTGCCAGCAGCCAAGGAGGAACTACTTTCCAAGAGACCCAGTACTTC.

The chain uses TRBV29-1 and TRBJ2-2; D is unresolved. This CDR3 has 12 residues. The V gene lost 4 bases and the J gene lost 4 bases, with 7 bases spanning the gap. Germline loops: CDR1 SQVTM, CDR2 ANQGSEA. CDR3 protein: CSVVGPTGELFF. As DNA, the CDR3 is TGCAGCGTTGTCGGCCCCACCGGGGAGCTGTTTTTT.

The rearrangement links TRBV20-1 to TRBJ2-2; perhaps TRBD1 as D (6 bases). V lost 3 bases and J 6 bases, leaving 14 bases between the germline ends. Germline CDR1 is DFQATT and CDR2 is SNEGSKA (reference sequence). This CDR3 region has 14 residues. The CDR3: CSARGITGPGELFF. The CDR3 region has the DNA TGCAGTGCTAGGGGGATTACAGGGCCCGGGGAGCTGTTTTTT.

Details on this clonotype: Compared with germline, one end of the junction differs, possibly owing to a read error. The chain couples TRBV12-3 or TRBV12-4 to TRBJ2-2; TRBD1 or TRBD2 may be the D gene (6 bases each). The CDR3 length is 12 residues. This chain's CDR3 is CASSLGGLELFF. CDR3 sequence (DNA): TGTGCCAGCAGCTTAGGGGGGCTGGAGCTGTTTTTT.

The chain combines TRBV5-1 with TRBJ2-7, with TRBD2 identical over 7 bases. The V gene's germline CDR1 is SGHRS and CDR2 YFSETQ. The CDR3 spans 18 residues. Trimming cost V 4 bases and J 0 bases; bases outside gene matches: 16. CDR3: CASSLYPFTSESSYEQYF. CDR3 DNA: TGCGCCAGCAGCCTCTATCCATTTACTAGCGAGAGCTCCTACGAGCAGTACTTC.

This clonotype was seen repeatedly, ten times or more. CDR3 DNA: TGCAGTGCTGCTTCCGGGAACGCCAATCAGCCCCAGCATTTT. It translates to CSAASGNANQPQHF. The J gene is TRBJ1-5, the V gene TRBV20-1; no clear D. The CDR3 totals 14 residues. V was clipped by 5 bases and J by 3 bases, with 14 bases between them. Germline V CDR1 and CDR2: DFQATT, SNEGSKA (reference sequence).

The J gene is TRBJ2-1, the V gene TRBV7-2; TRBD2 matches at 13 bases. Germline-derived CDR1 and CDR2 are SGHTA and FQGNSA. J was trimmed by 9 bases and V by 6 bases; bases with no gene match: 8. This CDR3 contains 15 residues. The CDR3 loop reads CASSETSGGAREQFF. The CDR3 region has the DNA TGTGCCAGCAGTGAAACTAGCGGGGGGGCTCGTGAGCAGTTCTTC.

The gene calls are TRBV3-1 and TRBJ2-1, with D unclear. V was cut by 1 base and J by 10 bases, with 8 bases left in between. The CDR3 length is 12 residues. Germline V CDR1 and CDR2: LGHDT, YNNKEL (reference sequence). The chain's CDR3 is CASSQVNVEQFF. In DNA form, the CDR3 reads TGTGCCAGCAGCCAAGTTAACGTGGAGCAGTTCTTC.

This clonotype was counted between two and nine times. This sequence joins TRBV6-6 and TRBJ1-2; D remains unclear. Germline V gene data show CDR1 as MNHNY and CDR2 as SVGAGI (reference sequence). V was cut by 5 bases and J by 4 bases, with 8 bases left in between. This CDR3 is built from 12 residues. The CDR3 region is CASSPATYGYTF. Written as DNA, the CDR3 is TGTGCCAGCAGTCCGGCCACCTATGGCTACACCTTC.

The rearrangement uses TRBV28 and TRBJ1-6; D call uncertain. V was shortened by 3 bases and J by 14 bases, with 14 bases between the two germline ends. Germline V gene data show CDR1 as MDHEN and CDR2 as SYDVKM. The CDR3 runs 13 residues. The CDR3 is CASSLTTSGALHF. The CDR3 coding sequence is TGTGCCAGCAGTTTGACCACAAGTGGGGCCCTCCACTTT.

The chain carries TRBV7-9 and TRBJ1-2; 7 nucleotides match TRBD1. This CDR3 has 14 residues. Trimming removed 6 bases from V and 5 bases from J; junction bases left unmatched: 9. Germline CDR1 SEHNR, CDR2 FQNEAQ (reference sequence). The CDR3 protein is CASRGAGTDYGYTF. CDR3 sequence (DNA): TGTGCCAGCAGGGGGGCCGGGACAGATTATGGCTACACCTTC.

In this sample, this clonotype turned up a few times. This chain uses TRBV6-5 with TRBJ1-1, with D tentatively TRBD1 (5 bases). The V gene lost 6 bases and the J gene lost 4 bases, with 12 bases spanning the gap. Germline CDR1 reads MNHEY; CDR2 reads SVGAGI. The CDR3 totals 13 residues. This CDR3 is CASSPSGSTEAFF. The CDR3 coding sequence is TGTGCCAGCAGCCCCTCAGGGAGCACTGAAGCTTTCTTT.

This clonotype was seen more than once but under ten times. The rearrangement joins TRBV5-6 to TRBJ2-1, with D possibly being TRBD2 (6 bases). The CDR3 runs to 14 residues. Trimming removed 0 bases at V and 12 bases at J, with 16 bases between. Germline values: CDR1 SGHDT, CDR2 YYEEEE. DNA for the CDR3: TGTGCCAGCAGCTTGGTGGCCCGGGAGCCATGGCAGTTCTTC. Translated: CASSLVAREPWQFF. Full variable domain (missing parts from reference TRBV5-6 and TRBJ2-1): DAGVTQSPTHLIKTRGQQVTLRCSPKSGHDTVSWYQQALGQGPQFIFQYYEEEERQRGNFPDRFSGHQFPNYSSELNVNALLLGDSALYLCASSLVAREPWQFFGPGTRLTVL.

The V and J genes are TRBV7-2 and TRBJ2-1; 10 nucleotides line up with TRBD2. From germline, CDR1 is SGHTA and CDR2 FQGNSA. The CDR3 sequence is 15 residues long. After removal of 0 bases from V and 10 bases from J, the junction contained 6 bases not matched to a gene. The CDR3 reads CASSLAIAGGQEQFF. Written as DNA, the CDR3 is TGTGCCAGCAGCTTAGCCATAGCGGGGGGCCAGGAGCAGTTCTTC.

This clonotype was detected only a few times. The chain carries TRBV9 and TRBJ2-1, with D unresolved. The V gene lost 7 bases and the J gene lost 7 bases, with 6 bases spanning the gap. Germline values: CDR1 SGDLS, CDR2 YYNGEE. The CDR3 runs 10 residues. CDR3 sequence: CASGQNEQFF. CDR3 DNA sequence: TGTGCCAGCGGTCAAAATGAGCAGTTCTTC.

J is TRBJ2-3 and V is TRBV7-3; either TRBD1 or TRBD2 may supply D (5 bases each). Germline V CDR1 and CDR2: SGHTA, FQGTGA. The CDR3 has 16 residues. V was trimmed by 2 bases and J by 6 bases, leaving 18 bases between them. This CDR3 reads CASSLVPSLGTDTQYF. In DNA form, the CDR3 reads TGTGCCAGCAGCTTAGTCCCCTCCCTTGGGACGGATACGCAGTATTTT.

This CDR3 reads CASSLSGGYEQYV. The CDR3, as DNA: TGTGCCAGCAGCCTCTCGGGTGGTTACGAGCAGTACGTC. The V and J genes are TRBV7-2 and TRBJ2-7; D is ambiguous. The germline V gene encodes CDR1 SGHTA and CDR2 FQGNSA. The length of the CDR3 is 13 residues. With 5 bases removed from V and 4 bases from J, the gap between germline ends came to 12 bases.

The V and J genes are TRBV25-1 and TRBJ2-5; TRBD2 matches 11 bases. The germline gives CDR1 MGHDK, CDR2 SYGVNS. The CDR3 length is 13 residues. J was trimmed by 7 bases and V by 8 bases; bases with no gene match: 6. CDR3 sequence (DNA): TGTGCCAGCGGGGGGACTAGCGGATTGACCCAGTACTTC. Translated, it gives CASGGTSGLTQYF.

Only a few counts were recorded for this clonotype. The genes are TRBV20-1 and TRBJ2-7; D gene ambiguous. V was cut by 3 bases and J by 1 base, with 7 bases left in between. This CDR3 has 12 residues. CDR1 DFQATT and CDR2 SNEGSKA come from the germline V gene (reference sequence). CDR3 nucleotides: TGCAGTGCTAGTCGAGGATCCTACGAGCAGTACTTC. This gives the protein CSASRGSYEQYF.

This clonotype appeared a few times. The chain recombines TRBV29-1 with TRBJ1-1; no reliable D call. Germline CDR1 SQVTM, CDR2 ANQGSEA. The length of the CDR3 is 12 residues. The germline V and J ends were trimmed by 6 bases and 5 bases, with 13 bases remaining between them. In DNA form, the CDR3 reads TGCAGCGTCTGCACCTGGGGAACTGAAGCTTTCTTT. Translated: CSVCTWGTEAFF.

This clonotype appeared many times. The chain employs TRBV3-1 and TRBJ2-7, with a tentative D call TRBD2 (7 bases). Germline loops: CDR1 LGHDT, CDR2 YNNKEL (reference sequence). The germline V and J ends were trimmed by 4 bases and 3 bases, with 22 bases remaining between them. This CDR3 region has 17 residues. The CDR3: CASSPEIGKGGYYEQYF. CDR3 nucleotide sequence: TGTGCCAGCAGCCCCGAGATCGGAAAGGGGGGGTACTACGAGCAGTACTTC.